The T cell receptor beta chain under discussion was sequenced for a study of identical twins. Study-wide results and caveats: Excess sharing between twins was weaker in beta out-of-frame sequences. The same donors were not followed; conclusions instead depended on cross-sectional statistical analysis. Whereas memory repertoires showed no such difference, abundant cord blood beta clonotypes carried fewer insertions.

In the case of this clonotype: Its cognate antigen is unknown.

Each CDR3 protein is one row after TCRdb ran MiXCR on the 5' RACE reads. The sample holds hundreds of thousands of distinct CDR3 sequences, 5.5% to 6.5% seen once. CDR3 size: 13 residues. From germline, CDR1 is LNHDA and CDR2 SQIVND (reference sequence). V was clipped by 7 bases and J by 4 bases, with 10 bases between them. V usage is TRBV19 and J usage is TRBJ2-2; D is ambiguous. Sequences were obtained from naive T cells sorted from blood. This receptor was obtained from a man younger than 35 in good health. CDR3 sequence: CASKGGVTGELFF. CDR3 bases: TGTGCCAGTAAGGGTGGCGTCACCGGGGAGCTGTTTTTT.